Following are 26 T cell receptor beta chains from one sample sequenced in a study of T cells in Graves' hyperthyroidism and ophthalmopathy. TCR beta CDR3 sequences were amplified from RNA transcripts. Initially, a first-round RT-PCR of the TCR CDR3 employed the HTBI primer set. Using its own MiXCR run on the multiplex PCR reads, TCRdb lists one record per CDR3 protein. The sample yields 540,000 or so distinct CDR3 sequences, less than 20% seen once. Sequencing was done on a sample of blood. All receptors derive from a woman aged 25 to 39 with Graves' hyperthyroidism.

This clonotype was seen at least ten times. The V call is TRBV11-2, the J call TRBJ1-2; D perhaps matches TRBD1 (6 bases). The CDR3 has 13 amino acids. Trimming shortened V by 5 bases and J by 8 bases, and 15 bases separated the two germline ends. Germline CDR1 SGHAT, CDR2 FQNNGV. The CDR3 sequence is CASSGTGYGGYTF. The CDR3 DNA reads as TGTGCCAGCAGCGGCACAGGGTACGGGGGCTACACCTTC.

The chain employs TRBV10-3 and TRBJ1-4; TRBD1 agrees at 11 bases. The CDR3 loop spans 13 amino acids. Germline loops: CDR1 ENHRY, CDR2 SYGVKD. V dropped 8 bases and J dropped 8; count of bases not matched to a gene: 4. DNA of the CDR3: TGTGCCATCTCGGACAGGGGGCGGGAAAAACTGTTTTTT. It translates to CAISDRGREKLFF.

The table lists this clonotype with a few counts. The chain carries TRBV3-1 and TRBJ2-1; 10 nucleotides agree with TRBD2. The V gene's germline CDR1 is LGHDT and CDR2 YNNKEL (reference sequence). The CDR3 is made up of 15 amino acids. V was pared by 3 bases and J by 7 bases, with 6 bases of the junction left unmatched. Written as DNA, the CDR3 is TGTGCCAGCAGCCAGGCTAGCGGGGGAGGAAATGAGCAGTTCTTC. It yields the protein CASSQASGGGNEQFF.

This clonotype was picked up many times. The chain carries TRBV4-1 and TRBJ2-2, with D perhaps TRBD1 (5 bases). V was pared by 1 base and J by 7 bases, with 10 bases between. Germline V gene lookup returns CDR1 MGHRA and CDR2 YSYEKL. This CDR3 is built from 14 residues. In nucleotides, the CDR3 is TGCGCCAGCAGCCAAGCAGGGATCGACGGGGAGCTGTTTTTT. Protein: CASSQAGIDGELFF.

This rearrangement joins TRBV10-3 to TRBJ2-1, with D maybe TRBD1 (5 bases). CDR1 ENHRY and CDR2 SYGVKD come from the germline V gene. V lost 2 bases and J lost 11, with 16 bases in between. The CDR3 totals 14 residues. The DNA of the CDR3 is TGTGCCATCAGTGAGACTGACAGAGCCAACCAGCAGTTCTTC. Protein sequence: CAISETDRANQQFF.

This clonotype has a count of ten or more. J is TRBJ2-7 and V is TRBV28; 8 bases map to TRBD2. The CDR3 spans 14 residues. The junction had 6 bases not matched to a gene; V was cut back by 3 bases and J by 5 bases. Germline CDR1 MDHEN, CDR2 SYDVKM. The CDR3 reads CASSFRTSIHEQYF. The CDR3 coding sequence is TGTGCCAGCAGTTTCAGGACTAGCATCCACGAGCAGTACTTC.

V and J are TRBV6-2 or TRBV6-3 and TRBJ2-7; no firm D call. This CDR3 spans 12 amino acids. V dropped 7 bases and J dropped 6 bases, with 13 bases sitting between them. Per the germline V gene, CDR1 is MNHEY and CDR2 is SVGEGT. The CDR3 reads CASNDLPLEQYF. The CDR3 DNA reads as TGTGCCAGCAACGACCTTCCCCTCGAGCAGTACTTC.

The J gene is TRBJ1-5, the V gene TRBV6-1; possibly TRBD1 for D (5 bases). The CDR3 has 15 residues. Germline V gives CDR1 MNHNS, CDR2 SASEGT. Trimming cost V 6 bases and J 2 bases, with 14 bases left between them. CDR3 in DNA: TGTGCCAGCAGCCGGGTCGGGGGTGGCAATCAGCCCCAGCATTTT. Translation gives CASSRVGGGNQPQHF.

This clonotype was counted many times. The chain is built from TRBV27 and TRBJ1-2; 10 bases map to TRBD1. Germline loops: CDR1 MNHEY, CDR2 SMNVEV (reference sequence). V trimming: 8 bases; J trimming: 4 bases; junction bases outside the gene matches: 4. CDR3 length: 13 amino acids. The chain's CDR3 is CASQGQGSYGYTF. The DNA for the CDR3 is TGTGCCAGCCAGGGACAGGGGAGCTATGGCTACACCTTC.

In its sample, this clonotype was seen a few times. This rearrangement joins TRBV7-3 to TRBJ1-2, with TRBD1 identical over 7 bases. The CDR3 extends over 15 amino acids. Germline V gene lookup returns CDR1 SGHTA and CDR2 FQGTGA. V trimming: 3 bases; J trimming: 0 bases; junction bases outside the gene matches: 4. CDR3: CASSLGQHSNYGYTF. Here the CDR3 DNA reads TGTGCCAGCAGCTTGGGACAGCACTCTAACTATGGCTACACCTTC.

A remark on this clonotype: A much larger clone sits a single nucleotide away, making a read error possible. The chain uses TRBV6-5 and TRBJ1-1; no firm D call. The CDR3 consists of 17 residues. From germline, CDR1 is MNHEY and CDR2 SVGAGI. V was cut by 4 bases and J by 3 bases, with 21 bases left in between. For the CDR3, the DNA is TGTGCCAGCAGTTTTTTCAACGACATGCCCCTGGACACTGAAGCTTTCTTT. Translation: CASSFFNDMPLDTEAFF.

Points on this clonotype: A much larger clone is a single base away; this may be a read error. The rearrangement links TRBV20-1 to TRBJ2-7; D gene uncertain. V lost 4 bases and J lost 1, with 17 bases in between. The germline gives CDR1 DFQATT, CDR2 SNEGSKA (reference sequence). This CDR3 comprises 15 residues. The CDR3 nucleotides read TGCAGTGCTATAGATCGAGAGAGACCTTCCTACGAGCAGTACTTC. This codes for CSAIDRERPSYEQYF.

This clonotype is a singleton in its sample. CDR3 coding DNA: TGTGCCAGCAGTGACTCGGGACAGTCTTCCTACGAGCAGTACTTC. It encodes CASSDSGQSSYEQYF. V usage is TRBV6-4 and J usage is TRBJ2-7; 7 bases fit TRBD1. CDR1 MRHNA and CDR2 SNTAGT come from the germline V gene. J was trimmed by 1 base and V by 0 bases; bases with no gene match: 3. The CDR3 runs 15 residues.

The V call is TRBV4-1, the J call TRBJ2-7, with a weak D call TRBD2 (5 bases). The CDR3 runs to 15 residues. V was pared by 0 bases and J by 6 bases, with 15 bases between. The germline CDR1 and CDR2 sequences are MGHRA and YSYEKL. The DNA of the CDR3 is TGCGCCAGCAGCCAAGATGCGGTCAGCGGTCGCGAGCAGTACTTC. It specifies CASSQDAVSGREQYF.

A remark on this clonotype: Possible read error: a much larger clone is one base away. The chain carries TRBV11-2 and TRBJ2-5, with 10 bases aligning to TRBD2. The ends lost 1 base at V and 2 bases at J; junction bases unmatched: 10. Germline CDR1 and CDR2: SGHAT and FQNNGV. The CDR3 covers 18 residues. The CDR3 nucleotides are TGTGCCAGCAGCTTAGTAGTCATCCTAGCGGGGGCTCAAGAGACCCAGTACTTC. It yields the protein CASSLVVILAGAQETQYF.

There are a few counts of this clonotype. The V call is TRBV6-2 or TRBV6-3, the J call TRBJ2-7; the D is unclear. The CDR3 runs to 11 residues. V gave up 6 bases and J gave up 6 bases, with 9 bases separating them. Germline CDR1 MNHEY, CDR2 SVGEGT. CDR3 in DNA: TGTGCCAGCAGCCCCTGGTCCGAGCAGTACTTC. It is translated as CASSPWSEQYF.

The chain recombines TRBV27 with TRBJ2-5, with a possible D match to TRBD1 (6 bases). Trimming took off 7 bases at V and 5 bases at J, with 23 bases between the two ends. The CDR3 is 16 residues long. Germline V lookup: CDR1 MNHEY, CDR2 SMNVEV (reference sequence). The CDR3, as DNA: TGTGCCAGCACTCCCTTGCCCCCAGCAGGGGAGGAGACCCAGTACTTC. Protein product: CASTPLPPAGEETQYF.

This clonotype has a count of ten or more. The chain uses TRBV28 and TRBJ2-3; D is possibly TRBD1 or TRBD2 (5 bases each). The ends were cut back, 0 bases at V and 1 base at J, with 14 bases in the middle. Germline V CDR1 and CDR2: MDHEN, SYDVKM. The CDR3 spans 17 residues. The CDR3: CASSLWRLGDRTDTQYF. The DNA of the CDR3 is TGTGCCAGCAGTTTATGGCGCTTAGGGGACCGCACAGATACGCAGTATTTT.

This clonotype was seen at least ten times. The gene calls are TRBV6-2 or TRBV6-3 and TRBJ1-5; D gene uncertain. The CDR3 has 16 amino acids. CDR1 is MNHEY, CDR2 SVGEGT, per germline. Trimming stripped 1 base from V and 0 bases from J, with 10 bases between. DNA for the CDR3: TGTGCCAGCAGTTACTTAGCAGACTATAGCAATCAGCCCCAGCATTTT. Encoded protein: CASSYLADYSNQPQHF.

This clonotype has a handful of counts. The rearrangement uses TRBV15 and TRBJ2-1, with 12 bases aligning to TRBD2. Germline V lookup: CDR1 LNHNV, CDR2 YYDKDF (reference sequence). The junction had 0 bases not matched to a gene; V was cut back by 3 bases and J by 0 bases. The CDR3 is made up of 16 amino acids. The CDR3 spells CATSRGLAGSYNEQFF. In DNA form, the CDR3 reads TGTGCCACCAGCAGGGGACTAGCGGGCTCCTACAATGAGCAGTTCTTC.

This chain links TRBV7-2 with TRBJ1-3, with 7 nucleotides matching TRBD1. The CDR3 extends over 17 amino acids. Germline values: CDR1 SGHTA, CDR2 FQGNSA. V shed 6 bases and J 0 bases; nucleotides not matched to a gene: 11. The CDR3 sequence is CASRPTGQASSGNTIYF. CDR3 coding DNA: TGTGCCAGCAGACCCACAGGACAGGCAAGCTCTGGAAACACCATATATTTT.

This clonotype was seen many times. CDR3 in amino acids: CSARDRLAGGLVYEQYF. CDR3 bases: TGCAGTGCTAGAGATCGGCTAGCGGGAGGCCTTGTCTACGAGCAGTACTTC. The chain is built from TRBV20-1 and TRBJ2-7, with TRBD2 identical over 11 bases. Looked up from germline, CDR1 is DFQATT and CDR2 is SNEGSKA (reference sequence). The CDR3 is 17 amino acids. Trimming cost V 0 bases and J 3 bases; bases outside gene matches: 10.

This clonotype was picked up a small number of times. The junction differs from germline at one of its ends, possibly a read error. The gene calls are TRBV29-1 and TRBJ2-6; D is undetermined. This CDR3 has 15 residues. Germline CDR1 is SQVTM and CDR2 is ANQGSEA. CDR3 protein: CSVEDRRPGSNVLTF. CDR3 DNA: TGCAGCGTTGAAGATCGACGACCTGGGTCCAACGTCCTGACTTTC.

This clonotype was seen at least ten times. This chain joins TRBV20-1 and TRBJ2-7; maybe TRBD1 (6 bases). The ends were cut back, 0 bases at V and 2 bases at J, with 11 bases in the middle. This CDR3 is 14 amino acids long. CDR1 is DFQATT and CDR2 is SNEGSKA in the germline V gene (reference sequence). CDR3 bases: TGCAGTGCTAGAGATGGGGGCCGTACCTACGAGCAGTACTTC. Translated: CSARDGGRTYEQYF.

In its sample, this clonotype was seen many times. The rearrangement links TRBV24-1 to TRBJ2-3; TRBD2 matches 8 bases. This CDR3 has 16 amino acids. Losses at the gene ends were 6 bases for V and 2 bases for J; bases not matched to a gene: 9. The germline V gene encodes CDR1 KGHDR and CDR2 SFDVKD. CDR3 sequence reads: CATSRWGLGDTDTQYF. The CDR3 bases are TGTGCCACCAGTCGATGGGGACTAGGGGACACAGATACGCAGTATTTT.

This clonotype was seen ten or more times. The chain is built from TRBV20-1 and TRBJ2-1, with 10 bases that match TRBD2. The CDR3 contains 13 residues. The germline V gene has CDR1 DFQATT and CDR2 SNEGSKA (reference sequence). The V and J ends lost 7 bases and 9 bases, in that order; junction bases with no gene match: 9. CDR3 coding DNA: TGCAGTGGGGGGCTAGCGGGAGTGGGTGAGCAGTTCTTC. Translating gives CSGGLAGVGEQFF.